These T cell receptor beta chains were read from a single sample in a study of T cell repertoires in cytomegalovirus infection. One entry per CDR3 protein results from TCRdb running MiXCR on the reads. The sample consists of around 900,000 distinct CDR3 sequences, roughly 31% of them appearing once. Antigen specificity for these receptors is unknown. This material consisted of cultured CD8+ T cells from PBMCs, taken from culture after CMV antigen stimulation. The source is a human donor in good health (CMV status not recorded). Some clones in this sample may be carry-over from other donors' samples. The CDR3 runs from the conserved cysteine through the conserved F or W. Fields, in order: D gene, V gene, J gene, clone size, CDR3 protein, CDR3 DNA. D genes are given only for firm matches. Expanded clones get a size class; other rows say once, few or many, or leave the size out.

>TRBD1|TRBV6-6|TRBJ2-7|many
CASEGQNYEQYF
TGTGCCAGCGAGGGACAGAACTACGAGCAGTACTTC
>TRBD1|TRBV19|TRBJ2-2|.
CASSTPSDRVSNTGELFF
TGTGCCAGTAGTACTCCTTCTGACAGGGTGTCGAACACCGGGGAGCTGTTTTTT
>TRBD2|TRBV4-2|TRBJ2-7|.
CASSQDGLAGGIFYEQYF
TGTGCCAGCAGCCAAGATGGCCTAGCGGGGGGTATTTTCTACGAGCAGTACTTC
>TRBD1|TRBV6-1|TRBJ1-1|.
CASSIRQGMNTEAFF
TGTGCCAGCAGCATCAGACAGGGGATGAACACTGAAGCTTTCTTT
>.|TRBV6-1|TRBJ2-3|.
CASIPSRRTRMWDTQYF
TGTGCCAGCATCCCCAGTCGTCGGACAAGGATGTGGGATACGCAGTATTTT
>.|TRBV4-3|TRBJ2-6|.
CASSQPGAVLSGANVLTF
TGCGCCAGCAGCCAACCGGGAGCCGTTCTGAGTGGGGCCAACGTCCTGACTTTC
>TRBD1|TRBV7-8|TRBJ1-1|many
CASSAGQGAFVGTEAFF
TGTGCCAGCAGCGCCGGACAGGGGGCGTTTGTGGGCACTGAAGCTTTCTTT
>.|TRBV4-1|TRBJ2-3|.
CASSQAGSDTQYF
TGCGCCAGCAGCCAGGCTGGTTCAGATACGCAGTATTTT
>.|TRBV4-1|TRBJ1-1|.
CASSQHFGERNTEAFF
TGCGCCAGCAGCCAACATTTCGGGGAAAGGAACACTGAAGCTTTCTTT
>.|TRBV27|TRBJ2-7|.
CASSLLAGNEQYF
TGTGCCAGCAGTTTATTAGCAGGGAACGAGCAGTACTTC
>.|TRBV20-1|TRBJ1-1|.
CSARDLYNPNTEAFF
TGCAGTGCTAGAGATCTATACAACCCGAACACTGAAGCTTTCTTT
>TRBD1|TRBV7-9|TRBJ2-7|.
CASSADRGTYEQYF
TGTGCCAGCAGCGCGGACAGGGGTACCTACGAGCAGTACTTC
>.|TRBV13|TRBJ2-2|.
CASSAQGQYTGELFF
TGTGCCAGCAGCGCGCAAGGGCAATACACCGGGGAGCTGTTTTTT
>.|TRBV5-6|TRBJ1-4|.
CASSPDGLGGEKLFF
TGTGCCAGCAGCCCGGACGGCCTTGGGGGCGAAAAACTGTTTTTT
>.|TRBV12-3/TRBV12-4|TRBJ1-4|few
CASSLAPPATNEKLFF
TGTGCCAGCAGTTTAGCACCGCCGGCCACTAATGAAAAACTGTTTTTT
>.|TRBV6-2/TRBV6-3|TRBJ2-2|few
CASSYLHITGELFF
TGTGCCAGCAGTTACCTACATATCACCGGGGAGCTGTTTTTT
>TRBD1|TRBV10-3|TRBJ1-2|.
CAIRDRVKTKLNYGYTF
TGTGCCATCAGAGACAGGGTGAAGACGAAGCTTAACTATGGCTACACCTTC
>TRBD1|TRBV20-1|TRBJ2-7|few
CSAQGDRGSYEQYF
TGCAGTGCCCAGGGGGACAGGGGCTCCTACGAGCAGTACTTC
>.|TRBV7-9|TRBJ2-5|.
CASSPDQGDSMWETQYF
TGTGCCAGCAGCCCCGATCAGGGCGATTCGATGTGGGAGACCCAGTACTTC
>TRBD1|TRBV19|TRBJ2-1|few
CASTFGQGYNEQFF
TGTGCCAGTACCTTCGGACAGGGATACAATGAGCAGTTCTTC
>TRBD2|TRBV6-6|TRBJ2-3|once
CASSYRRGTRTSGARRTDTQYF
TGTGCCAGCAGTTACCGTCGCGGAACTCGGACTAGCGGGGCCCGCCGCACAGATACGCAGTATTTT
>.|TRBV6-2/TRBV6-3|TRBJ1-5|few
CASSTGRWPQHF
TGTGCCAGCAGTACGGGTCGGTGGCCCCAGCATTTT
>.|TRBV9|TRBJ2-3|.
CASSVDFLTDTQYF
TGTGCCAGCAGCGTTGACTTCCTCACAGATACGCAGTATTTT
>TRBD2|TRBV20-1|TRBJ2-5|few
CSARSPTSGGGETQYF
TGCAGTGCTAGATCCCCGACTAGCGGGGGGGGGGAGACCCAGTACTTC
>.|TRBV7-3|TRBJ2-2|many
CASSLKGVIGGNTGELFF
TGTGCCAGCAGCTTAAAGGGGGTGATCGGCGGAAACACCGGGGAGCTGTTTTTT
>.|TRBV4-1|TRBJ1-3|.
CASSQVAGLSSGNTIYF
TGCGCCAGCAGCCAAGTCGCAGGGCTGAGCTCTGGAAACACCATATATTTT
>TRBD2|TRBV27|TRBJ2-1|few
CASSPRTSGDEQFF
TGTGCCAGCAGTCCCAGGACTAGCGGAGATGAGCAGTTCTTC
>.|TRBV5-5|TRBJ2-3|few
CASILGGSGGDTQYF
TGTGCCAGCATCCTGGGCGGCTCAGGAGGGGATACGCAGTATTTT
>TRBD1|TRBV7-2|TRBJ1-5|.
CASSLEGTVNQPQHF
TGTGCCAGCAGCTTAGAAGGGACAGTTAATCAGCCCCAGCATTTT
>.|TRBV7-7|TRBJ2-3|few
CASSFGKADTQYF
TGTGCTAGCAGCTTTGGGAAGGCAGATACGCAGTATTTT
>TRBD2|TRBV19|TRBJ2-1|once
CASSMVLAGLRSYNEQFF
TGTGCCAGTAGTATGGTTCTAGCGGGGTTACGCTCCTACAATGAGCAGTTCTTC
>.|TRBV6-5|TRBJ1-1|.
CASSYGFRLDARTEAFF
TGTGCCAGCAGTTACGGGTTCCGACTAGATGCACGCACTGAAGCTTTCTTT
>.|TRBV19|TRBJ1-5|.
CASLSLGGNQPQHF
TGTGCCAGTCTCAGTTTGGGGGGCAATCAGCCCCAGCATTTT
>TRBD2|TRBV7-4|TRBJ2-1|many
CAKGYSGGTYNEQFF
TGTGCCAAAGGGTATAGCGGGGGGACTTACAATGAGCAGTTCTTC
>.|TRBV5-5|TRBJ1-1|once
CASYPLGNTEAFF
TGTGCCAGCTACCCTCTGGGAAACACTGAAGCTTTCTTT
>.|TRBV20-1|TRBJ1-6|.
CSVPGTENSPLHF
TGCAGTGTTCCGGGGACGGAGAATTCACCCCTCCACTTT
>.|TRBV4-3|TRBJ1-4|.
CASSQGGSSEKLFF
TGCGCCAGCAGCCAAGGAGGGTCCAGTGAAAAACTGTTTTTT
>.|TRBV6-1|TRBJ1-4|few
CATSFTGSNEKLFF
TGTGCCACTTCCTTTACAGGGAGCAATGAAAAACTGTTTTTT
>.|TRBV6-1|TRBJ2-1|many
CASSPGPFNEQFF
TGTGCCAGCAGTCCCGGGCCGTTCAATGAGCAGTTCTTC
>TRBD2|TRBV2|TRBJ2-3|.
CASREVSGGLAQDTQYF
TGTGCCAGCAGGGAGGTTAGCGGGGGCCTAGCGCAAGATACGCAGTATTTT
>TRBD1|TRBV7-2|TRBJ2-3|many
CASSFQGTGMTDTQYF
TGTGCCAGCAGCTTCCAGGGGACAGGGATGACAGATACGCAGTATTTT
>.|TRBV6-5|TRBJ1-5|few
CASSYSATEDQPQHF
TGTGCCAGCAGTTACTCTGCGACAGAAGATCAGCCCCAGCATTTT
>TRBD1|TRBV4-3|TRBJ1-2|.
CASSLTGTGNGYTF
TGCGCCAGCAGCCTGACCGGGACAGGGAACGGCTACACCTTC
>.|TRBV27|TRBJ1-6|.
CASSSGLNSPLHF
TGTGCCAGCAGTTCGGGGCTCAATTCACCCCTCCACTTT
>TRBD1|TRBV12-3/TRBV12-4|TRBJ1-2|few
CASSLNPKPGGVKGYTF
TGTGCCAGCAGTTTAAATCCGAAGCCAGGGGGGGTGAAAGGCTACACCTTC
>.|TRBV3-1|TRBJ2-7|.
CASSPPESGSYEQYF
TGTGCCAGCAGCCCCCCGGAGTCGGGGTCCTACGAGCAGTACTTC
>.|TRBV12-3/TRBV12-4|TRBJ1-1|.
CASSQTETNTEAFF
TGTGCCAGCAGTCAGACAGAGACGAACACTGAAGCTTTCTTT
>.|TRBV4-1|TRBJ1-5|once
CASSQDQASNQPQHF
TGCGCCAGCAGCCAAGATCAGGCCAGCAATCAGCCCCAGCATTTT
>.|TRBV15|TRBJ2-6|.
CATSQTRDLSGANVLTF
TGTGCCACCAGCCAAACCCGGGACCTCTCTGGGGCCAACGTCCTGACTTTC
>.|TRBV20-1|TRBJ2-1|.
CSARDWDWVQFF
TGCAGTGCTAGAGACTGGGACTGGGTGCAGTTCTTC
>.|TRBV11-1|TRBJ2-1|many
CASSFRLNNEQFF
TGTGCCAGCAGCTTCCGCCTGAACAATGAGCAGTTCTTC
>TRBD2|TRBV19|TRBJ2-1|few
CASSMPGLAYSSYNEQFF
TGTGCCAGTAGTATGCCCGGACTAGCGTACAGCTCCTACAATGAGCAGTTCTTC
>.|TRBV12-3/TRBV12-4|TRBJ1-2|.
CASSQREGVNYDYTF
TGTGCCAGCAGTCAACGGGAAGGTGTTAACTATGACTACACCTTC
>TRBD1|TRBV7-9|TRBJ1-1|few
CASSLPSGGNTEAFF
TGTGCCAGCAGTCTTCCGTCAGGGGGCAACACTGAAGCTTTCTTT
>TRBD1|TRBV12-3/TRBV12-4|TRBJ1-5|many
CASSLGGTGEWLSNQPQHF
TGTGCCAGCAGTTTGGGAGGGACAGGGGAATGGTTGAGCAATCAGCCCCAGCATTTT
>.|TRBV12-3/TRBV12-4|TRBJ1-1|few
CASSPDIMNTEAFF
TGTGCCAGCAGCCCGGACATCATGAACACTGAAGCTTTCTTT
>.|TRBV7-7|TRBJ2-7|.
CASSPGHGYYEQYF
TGTGCTAGCAGCCCGGGACATGGGTACTACGAGCAGTACTTC
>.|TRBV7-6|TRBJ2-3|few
CASSRRPSVDTQYF
TGTGCCAGCAGCCGACGCCCAAGCGTAGATACGCAGTATTTT
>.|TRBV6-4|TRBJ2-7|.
CARDGVPYEQYF
TGTGCCAGGGACGGAGTACCCTACGAGCAGTACTTC